Listed here is a single TCR beta chain. V shed 7 bases, J shed 4 bases, and the junction held 7 bases outside the gene matches. The CDR3 length is 15 residues. CDR1 and CDR2 from the germline V gene are MNHEY and SVGAGI. Original data processing: The authors estimated nucleated cell counts from reference gene primer amplification. Data came from immunoSEQ multiplex PCR; TCRdb stores just in-frame clones and leaves some out. V, J and clone size are taken as reported in that table, and D and trimming were inferred from the DNA itself. The sample lists about 150,000 clones, about 80% occurring once. These data come from a study of blood T cell repertoires in COVID-19. Study-level background: The samples span acute and convalescent COVID-19 from the United States, Italy and Spain. Sources were T cells, B-cell-depleted T cells, or PBMCs; the material itself was cDNA or gDNA.

The chain joins TRBV6-5 to TRBJ1-3; 10 nucleotides line up with TRBD1. Sequencing was done on a sample of peripheral blood. The TCR originated in a woman in her sixties or seventies with acute or convalescent COVID-19. CDR3 bases: TGTGCCAGCACGTTAGACAGGGGGCTAGGAAACACCATATATTTT. This codes for CASTLDRGLGNTIYF.